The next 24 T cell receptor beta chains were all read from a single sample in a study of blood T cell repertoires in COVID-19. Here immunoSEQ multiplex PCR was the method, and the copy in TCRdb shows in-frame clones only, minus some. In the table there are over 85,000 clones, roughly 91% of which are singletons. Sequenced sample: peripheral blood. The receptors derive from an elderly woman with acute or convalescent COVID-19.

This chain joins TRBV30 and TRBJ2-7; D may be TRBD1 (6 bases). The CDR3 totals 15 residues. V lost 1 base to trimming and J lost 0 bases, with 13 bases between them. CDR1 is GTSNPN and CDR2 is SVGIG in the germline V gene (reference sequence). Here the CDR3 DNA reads TGTGCCTGGAGTGAGGGGGTACCTCGCTCCTACGAGCAGTACTTC. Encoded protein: CAWSEGVPRSYEQYF. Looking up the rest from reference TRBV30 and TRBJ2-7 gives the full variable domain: SQTIHQWPATLVQPVGSPLSLECTVEGTSNPNLYWYRQAAGRGLQLLFYSVGIGQISSEVPQNLSASRPQDRQFILSSKKLLLSDSGFYLCAWSEGVPRSYEQYFGPGTRLTVT.

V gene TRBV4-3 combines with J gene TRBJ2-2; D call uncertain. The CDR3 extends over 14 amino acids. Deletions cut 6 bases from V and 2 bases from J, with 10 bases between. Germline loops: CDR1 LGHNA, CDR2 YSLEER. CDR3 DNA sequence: TGCGCCAGCAGAACTGTAATAAACACCGGGGAGCTGTTTTTT. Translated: CASRTVINTGELFF.

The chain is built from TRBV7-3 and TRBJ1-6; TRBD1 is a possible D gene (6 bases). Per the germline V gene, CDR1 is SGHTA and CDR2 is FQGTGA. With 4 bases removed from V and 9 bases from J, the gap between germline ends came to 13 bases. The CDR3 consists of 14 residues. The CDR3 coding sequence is TGTGCCAGCAGCTCCGGACAGCCCGGTTCACCCCTCCACTTT. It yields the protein CASSSGQPGSPLHF.

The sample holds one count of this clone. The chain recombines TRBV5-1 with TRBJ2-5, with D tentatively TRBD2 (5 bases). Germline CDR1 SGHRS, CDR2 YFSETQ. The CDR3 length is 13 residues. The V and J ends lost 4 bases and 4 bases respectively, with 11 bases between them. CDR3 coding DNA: TGCGCCAGCAGCACCTTTGAGGGAGAGACCCAGTACTTC. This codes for CASSTFEGETQYF.

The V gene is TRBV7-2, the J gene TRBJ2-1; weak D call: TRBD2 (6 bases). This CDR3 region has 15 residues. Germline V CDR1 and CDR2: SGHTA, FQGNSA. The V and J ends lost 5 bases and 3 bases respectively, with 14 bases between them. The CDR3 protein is CASSLGLFNYNEQFF. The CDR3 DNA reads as TGTGCCAGCAGCCTGGGACTTTTTAACTACAATGAGCAGTTCTTC.

The CDR3 loop reads CASRSAGGTEAFF. The CDR3 DNA follows: TGTGCCAGCAGGTCCGCAGGGGGGACTGAAGCTTTCTTT. The chain has TRBV5-5 and TRBJ1-1; 7 bases are shared with TRBD1. Unmatched junction bases numbered 6, after V lost 5 bases and J lost 5 bases. The length of the CDR3 is 13 residues. Germline V gene lookup returns CDR1 SGHKS and CDR2 YYEKEE (reference sequence). The variable domain in full, with the rest retrieved from reference TRBV5-5 and TRBJ1-1, is DAGVTQSPTHLIKTRGQQVTLRCSPISGHKSVSWYQQVLGQGPQFIFQYYEKEERGRGNFPDRFSARQFPNYSSELNVNALLLGDSALYLCASRSAGGTEAFFGQGTRLTVV.

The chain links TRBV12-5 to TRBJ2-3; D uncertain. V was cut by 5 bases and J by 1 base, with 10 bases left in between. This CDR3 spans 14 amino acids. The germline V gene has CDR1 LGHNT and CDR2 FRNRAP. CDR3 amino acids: CASGTLRGTDTQYF. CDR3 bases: TGTGCTAGTGGTACCCTCCGGGGCACAGATACGCAGTATTTT.

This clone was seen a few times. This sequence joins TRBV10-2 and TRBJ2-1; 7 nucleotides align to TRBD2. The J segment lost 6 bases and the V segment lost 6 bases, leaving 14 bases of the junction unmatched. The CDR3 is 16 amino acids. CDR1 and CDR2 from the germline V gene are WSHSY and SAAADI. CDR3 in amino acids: CASRGLAGVGLNEQFF. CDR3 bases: TGCGCCAGCAGGGGGTTGGCGGGAGTGGGGCTCAATGAGCAGTTCTTC.

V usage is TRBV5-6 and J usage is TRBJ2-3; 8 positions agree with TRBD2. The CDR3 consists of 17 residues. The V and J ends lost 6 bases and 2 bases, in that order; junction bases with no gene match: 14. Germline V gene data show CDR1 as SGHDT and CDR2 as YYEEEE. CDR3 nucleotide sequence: TGTGCCAGCACCCCGCCTCGCGCCGGGAGGGCCACAGATACGCAGTATTTT. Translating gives CASTPPRAGRATDTQYF.

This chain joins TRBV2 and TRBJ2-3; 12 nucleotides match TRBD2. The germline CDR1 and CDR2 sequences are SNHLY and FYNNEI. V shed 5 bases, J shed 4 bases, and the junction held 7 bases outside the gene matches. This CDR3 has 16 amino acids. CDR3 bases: TGTGCCAGCAGTAGGCTAGCGGGAGGGGGGGCAGATACGCAGTATTTT. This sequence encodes CASSRLAGGGADTQYF.

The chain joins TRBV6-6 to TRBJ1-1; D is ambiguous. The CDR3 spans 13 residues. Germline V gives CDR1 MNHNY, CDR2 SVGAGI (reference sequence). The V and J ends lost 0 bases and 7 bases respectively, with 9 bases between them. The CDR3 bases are TGTGCCAGCAGTTACTCTCTAGTGGTTGAAGCTTTCTTT. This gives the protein CASSYSLVVEAFF.

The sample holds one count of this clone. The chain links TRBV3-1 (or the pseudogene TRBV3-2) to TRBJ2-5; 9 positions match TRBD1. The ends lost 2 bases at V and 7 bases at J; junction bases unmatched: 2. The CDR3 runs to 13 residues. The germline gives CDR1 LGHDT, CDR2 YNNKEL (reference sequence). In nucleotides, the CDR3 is TGTGCCAGCAGCCAACAGGACAGGGGGACCCAGTACTTC. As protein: CASSQQDRGTQYF.

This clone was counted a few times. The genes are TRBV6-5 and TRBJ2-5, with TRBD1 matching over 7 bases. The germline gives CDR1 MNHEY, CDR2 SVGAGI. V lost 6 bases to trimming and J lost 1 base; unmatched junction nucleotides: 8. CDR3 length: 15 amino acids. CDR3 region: CASSRDRAFQETQYF. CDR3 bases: TGTGCCAGCAGCAGAGACAGGGCCTTCCAAGAGACCCAGTACTTC.

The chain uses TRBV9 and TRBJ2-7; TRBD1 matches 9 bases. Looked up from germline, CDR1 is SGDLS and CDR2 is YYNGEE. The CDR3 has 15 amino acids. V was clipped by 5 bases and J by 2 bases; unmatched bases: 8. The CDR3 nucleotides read TGTGCCAGCAGGGTTACTACAGGGGGCACCTACGAGCAGTACTTC. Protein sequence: CASRVTTGGTYEQYF.

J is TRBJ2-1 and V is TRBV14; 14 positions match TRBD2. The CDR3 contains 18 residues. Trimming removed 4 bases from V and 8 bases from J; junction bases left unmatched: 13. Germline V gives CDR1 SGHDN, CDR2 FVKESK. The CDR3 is CASSPSDRTSGRSYEQFF. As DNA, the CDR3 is TGTGCCAGCAGCCCCTCCGATAGGACTAGCGGGAGGTCGTATGAGCAGTTCTTC.

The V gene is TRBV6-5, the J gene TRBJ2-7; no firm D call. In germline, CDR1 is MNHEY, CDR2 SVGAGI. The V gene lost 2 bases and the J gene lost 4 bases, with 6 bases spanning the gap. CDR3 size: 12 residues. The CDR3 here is CASSYNGYEQYF. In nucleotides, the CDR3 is TGTGCCAGCAGTTACAACGGTTACGAGCAGTACTTC.

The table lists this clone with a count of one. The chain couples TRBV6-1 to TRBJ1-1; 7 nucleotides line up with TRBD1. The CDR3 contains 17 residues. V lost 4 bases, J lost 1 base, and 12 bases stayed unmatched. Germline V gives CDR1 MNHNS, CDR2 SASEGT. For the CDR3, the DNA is TGTGCCAGCAGTGTTGGAACAGGGGTAAGGGGGAACACTGAAGCTTTCTTT. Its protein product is CASSVGTGVRGNTEAFF.

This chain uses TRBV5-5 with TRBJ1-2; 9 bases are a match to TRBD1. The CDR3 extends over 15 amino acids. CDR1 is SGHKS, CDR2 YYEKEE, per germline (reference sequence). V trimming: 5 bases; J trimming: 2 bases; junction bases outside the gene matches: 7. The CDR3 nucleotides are TGTGCCAGCAGTCTAACAGGACAGGGGAACTATGGCTACACCTTC. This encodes CASSLTGQGNYGYTF.

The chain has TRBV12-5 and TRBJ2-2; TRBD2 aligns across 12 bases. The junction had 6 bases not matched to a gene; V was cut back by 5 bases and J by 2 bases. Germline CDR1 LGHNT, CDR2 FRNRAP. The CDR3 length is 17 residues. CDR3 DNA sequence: TGTGCTAGTGGTCCCGGACTAGCGGGGATCAACACCGGGGAGCTGTTTTTT. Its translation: CASGPGLAGINTGELFF.

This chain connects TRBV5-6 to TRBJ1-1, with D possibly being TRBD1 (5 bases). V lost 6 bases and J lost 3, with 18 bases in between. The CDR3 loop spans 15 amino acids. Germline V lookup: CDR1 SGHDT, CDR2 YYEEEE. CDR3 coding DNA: TGTGCCAGCACCTTTCTAGGTCTACAGGACACTGAAGCTTTCTTT. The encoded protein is CASTFLGLQDTEAFF.

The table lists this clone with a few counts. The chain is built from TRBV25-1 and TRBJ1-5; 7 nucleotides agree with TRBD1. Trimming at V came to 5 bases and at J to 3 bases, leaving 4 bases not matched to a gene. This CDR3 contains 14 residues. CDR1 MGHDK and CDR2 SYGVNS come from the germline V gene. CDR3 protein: CASSYTGVNQPQHF. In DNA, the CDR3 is TGTGCCAGCAGTTACACAGGGGTCAATCAGCCCCAGCATTTT.

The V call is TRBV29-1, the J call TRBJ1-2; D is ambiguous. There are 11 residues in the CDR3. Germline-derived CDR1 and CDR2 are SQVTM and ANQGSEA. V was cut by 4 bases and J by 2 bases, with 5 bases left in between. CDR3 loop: CSVAQNYGYTF. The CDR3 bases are TGCAGCGTTGCACAGAACTATGGCTACACCTTC.

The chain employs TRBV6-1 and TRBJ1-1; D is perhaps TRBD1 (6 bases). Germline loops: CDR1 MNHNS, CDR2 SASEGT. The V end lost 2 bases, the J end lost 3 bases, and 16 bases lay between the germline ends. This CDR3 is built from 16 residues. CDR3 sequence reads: CASSERGGMGYTEAFF. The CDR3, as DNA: TGTGCCAGCAGTGAACGGGGGGGCATGGGCTACACTGAAGCTTTCTTT.

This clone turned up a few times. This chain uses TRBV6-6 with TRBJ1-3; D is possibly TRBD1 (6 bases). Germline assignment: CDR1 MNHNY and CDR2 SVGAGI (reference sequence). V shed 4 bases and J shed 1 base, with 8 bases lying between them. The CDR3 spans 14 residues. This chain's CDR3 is CASSSQGSGNTIYF. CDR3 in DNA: TGTGCCAGCAGTTCGCAGGGGTCTGGAAACACCATATATTTT.